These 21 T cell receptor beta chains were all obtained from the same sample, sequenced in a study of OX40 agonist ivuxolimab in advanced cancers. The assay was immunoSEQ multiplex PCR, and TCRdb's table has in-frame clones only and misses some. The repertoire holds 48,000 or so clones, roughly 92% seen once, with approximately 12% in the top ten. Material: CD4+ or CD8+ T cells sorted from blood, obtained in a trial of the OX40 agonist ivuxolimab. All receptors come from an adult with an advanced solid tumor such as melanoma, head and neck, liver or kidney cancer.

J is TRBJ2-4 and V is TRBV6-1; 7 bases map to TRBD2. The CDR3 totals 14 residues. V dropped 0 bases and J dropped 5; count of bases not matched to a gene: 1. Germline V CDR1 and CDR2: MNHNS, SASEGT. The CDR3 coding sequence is TGTGCCAGCAGTGAAGCGGGGGGGGAAAACATTCAGTACTTC. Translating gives CASSEAGGENIQYF.

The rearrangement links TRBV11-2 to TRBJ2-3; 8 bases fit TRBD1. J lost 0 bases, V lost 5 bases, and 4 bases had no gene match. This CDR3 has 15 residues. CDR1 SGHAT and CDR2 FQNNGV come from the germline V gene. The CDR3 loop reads CASSTRDRSTDTQYF. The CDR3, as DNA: TGTGCCAGCAGCACGCGGGACAGGAGCACAGATACGCAGTATTTT.

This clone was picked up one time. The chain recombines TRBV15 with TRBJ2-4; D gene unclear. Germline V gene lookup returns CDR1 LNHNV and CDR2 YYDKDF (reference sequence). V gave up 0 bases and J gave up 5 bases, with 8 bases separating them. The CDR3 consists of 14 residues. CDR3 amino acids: CATSREGWENIQYF. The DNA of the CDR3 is TGTGCCACCAGCAGAGAGGGCTGGGAAAACATTCAGTACTTC.

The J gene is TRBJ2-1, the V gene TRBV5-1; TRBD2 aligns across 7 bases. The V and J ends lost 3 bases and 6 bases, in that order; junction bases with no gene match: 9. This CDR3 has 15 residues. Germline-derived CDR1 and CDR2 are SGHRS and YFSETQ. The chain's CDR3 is CASSSPVERGNEQFF. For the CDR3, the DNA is TGCGCCAGCAGCTCCCCAGTAGAGCGGGGCAATGAGCAGTTCTTC.

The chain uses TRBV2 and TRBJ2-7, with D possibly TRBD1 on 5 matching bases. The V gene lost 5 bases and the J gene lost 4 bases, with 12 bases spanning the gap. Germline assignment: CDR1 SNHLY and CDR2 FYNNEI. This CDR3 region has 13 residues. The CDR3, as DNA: TGTGCCAGCAGTTTCCCCCAGGGTTACGAGCAGTACTTC. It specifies CASSFPQGYEQYF.

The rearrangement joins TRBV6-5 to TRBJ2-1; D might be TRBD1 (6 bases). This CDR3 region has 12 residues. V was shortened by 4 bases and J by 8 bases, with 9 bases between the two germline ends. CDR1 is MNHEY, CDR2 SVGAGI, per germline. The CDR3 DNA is TGTGCCAGCAGTTCAGGGGTCGATGAGCAGTTCTTC. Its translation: CASSSGVDEQFF.

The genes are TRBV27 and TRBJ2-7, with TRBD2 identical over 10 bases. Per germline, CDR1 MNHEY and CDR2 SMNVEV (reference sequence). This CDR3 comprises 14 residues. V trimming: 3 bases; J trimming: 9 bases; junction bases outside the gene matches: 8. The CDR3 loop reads CASSFTSGRVRQYF. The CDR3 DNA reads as TGTGCCAGCAGTTTTACGAGCGGGAGGGTTCGGCAGTACTTC.

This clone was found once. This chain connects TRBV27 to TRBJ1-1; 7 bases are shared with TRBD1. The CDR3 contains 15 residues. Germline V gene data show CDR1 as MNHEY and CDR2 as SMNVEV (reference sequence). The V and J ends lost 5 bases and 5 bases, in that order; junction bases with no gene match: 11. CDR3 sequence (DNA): TGTGCCAGCAGTAGCCCCCCCCAGGGGGAGACTGAAGCTTTCTTT. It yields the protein CASSSPPQGETEAFF.

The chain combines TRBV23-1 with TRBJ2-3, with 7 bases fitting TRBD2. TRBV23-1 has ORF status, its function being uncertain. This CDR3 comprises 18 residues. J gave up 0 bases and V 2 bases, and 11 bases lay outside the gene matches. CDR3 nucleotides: TGCGCCAGCAGTCAACCCCGGCTAGCTAGCGGAAGCACAGATACGCAGTATTTT. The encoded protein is CASSQPRLASGSTDTQYF.

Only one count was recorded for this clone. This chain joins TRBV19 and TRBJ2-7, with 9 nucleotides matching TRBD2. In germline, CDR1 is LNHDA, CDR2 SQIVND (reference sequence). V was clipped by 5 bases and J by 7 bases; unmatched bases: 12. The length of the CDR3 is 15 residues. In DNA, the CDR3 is TGTGCCAGTAGTTCTCCAGCGGGAGGCCCTCTGGAGCAGTACTTC. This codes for CASSSPAGGPLEQYF.

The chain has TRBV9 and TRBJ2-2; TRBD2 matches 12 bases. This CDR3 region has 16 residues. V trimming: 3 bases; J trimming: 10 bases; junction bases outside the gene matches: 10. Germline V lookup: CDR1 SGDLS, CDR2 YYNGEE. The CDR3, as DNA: TGTGCCAGCAGCGGAAACGGACTAGCGGGAAGGGTGGAGCTGTTTTTT. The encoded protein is CASSGNGLAGRVELFF.

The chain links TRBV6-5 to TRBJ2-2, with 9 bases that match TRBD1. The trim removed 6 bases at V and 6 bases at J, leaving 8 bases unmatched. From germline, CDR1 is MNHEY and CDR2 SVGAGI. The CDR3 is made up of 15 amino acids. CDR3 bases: TGTGCCAGCAGCCCCGGGACAGGGTTGTCCGGGGAGCTGTTTTTT. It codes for CASSPGTGLSGELFF.

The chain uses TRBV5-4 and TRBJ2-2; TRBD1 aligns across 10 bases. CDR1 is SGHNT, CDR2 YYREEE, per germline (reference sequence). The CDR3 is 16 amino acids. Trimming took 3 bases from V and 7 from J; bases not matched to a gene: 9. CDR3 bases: TGTGCCAGCAGCTCTGCCGGGACAGGGGATCACGGGGAGCTGTTTTTT. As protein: CASSSAGTGDHGELFF.

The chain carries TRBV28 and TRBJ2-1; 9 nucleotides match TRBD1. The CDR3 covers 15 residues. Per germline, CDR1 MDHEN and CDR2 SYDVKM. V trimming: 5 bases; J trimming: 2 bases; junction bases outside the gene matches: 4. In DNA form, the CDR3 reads TGTGCCAGCAGTAATGGACAGGGGCCCTACAATGAGCAGTTCTTC. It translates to CASSNGQGPYNEQFF.

The CDR3, as DNA: TGTGCCAGCAGTGAATCCGGAGTCCCCCCCTACAATGAGCAGTTCTTC. This codes for CASSESGVPPYNEQFF. This chain connects TRBV6-1 to TRBJ2-1; D is unclear. Germline lookup yields CDR1 MNHNS and CDR2 SASEGT. The V and J ends lost 2 bases and 2 bases respectively, with 13 bases between them. CDR3 length equals 16 residues.

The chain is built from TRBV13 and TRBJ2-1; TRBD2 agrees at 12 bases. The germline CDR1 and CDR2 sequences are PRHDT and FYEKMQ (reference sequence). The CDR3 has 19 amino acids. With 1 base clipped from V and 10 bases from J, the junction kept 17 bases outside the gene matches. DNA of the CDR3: TGTGCCAGCAGCTTAGAACCGCCCGGACCTAGCGGGAGGGTCGTGGAGCAGTTCTTC. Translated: CASSLEPPGPSGRVVEQFF.

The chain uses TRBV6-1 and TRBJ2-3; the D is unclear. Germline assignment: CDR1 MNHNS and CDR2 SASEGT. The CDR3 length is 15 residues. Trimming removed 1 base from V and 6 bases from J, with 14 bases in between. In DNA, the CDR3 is TGTGCCAGCAGTGAAGAAGTTTCTCCCACGGATACGCAGTATTTT. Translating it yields CASSEEVSPTDTQYF.

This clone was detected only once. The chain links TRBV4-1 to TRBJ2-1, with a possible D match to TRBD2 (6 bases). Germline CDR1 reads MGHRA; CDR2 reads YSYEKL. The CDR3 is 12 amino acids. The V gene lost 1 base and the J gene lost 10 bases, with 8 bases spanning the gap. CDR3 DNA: TGCGCCAGCAGCCAAGCGGAGGGGGAGCAGTTCTTC. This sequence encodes CASSQAEGEQFF.

Written as DNA, the CDR3 is TGTGCCAGCAGTTTTGGCAGGATACGGACAGATACGCAGTATTTT. It yields the protein CASSFGRIRTDTQYF. The rearrangement joins TRBV6-5 to TRBJ2-3; no definite D call. This CDR3 has 15 amino acids. The germline V gene encodes CDR1 MNHEY and CDR2 SVGAGI. The V gene lost 4 bases and the J gene lost 3 bases, with 14 bases spanning the gap.

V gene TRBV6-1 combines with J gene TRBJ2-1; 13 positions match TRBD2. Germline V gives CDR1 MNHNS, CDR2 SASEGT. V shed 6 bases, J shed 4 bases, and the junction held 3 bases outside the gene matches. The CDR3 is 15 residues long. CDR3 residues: CASSPGLAGYNEQFF. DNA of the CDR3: TGTGCCAGCAGCCCGGGACTAGCGGGGTACAATGAGCAGTTCTTC.

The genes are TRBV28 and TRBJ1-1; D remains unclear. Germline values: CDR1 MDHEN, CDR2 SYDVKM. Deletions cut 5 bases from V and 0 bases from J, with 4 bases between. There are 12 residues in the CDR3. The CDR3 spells CASSVMNTEAFF. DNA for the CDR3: TGTGCCAGCAGTGTGATGAACACTGAAGCTTTCTTT.